Shown below are 5 T cell receptor beta chains from a single sample sequenced in a study of blood T cell repertoires in COVID-19. Method: immunoSEQ multiplex PCR; TCRdb's copy keeps in-frame clones and lacks some. Seen here are around 250,000 clones, around 88% observed once, and the top ten hold 2% to 2.5%. Sequencing was performed on PBMCs or T cells enriched from blood (not recorded which). These receptors came from a woman aged 45-59 years who had recovered from COVID-19.

The chain combines TRBV6-2 or TRBV6-3 with TRBJ2-1; TRBD2 might be the D (5 bases). V was clipped by 5 bases and J by 15 bases, with 14 bases between them. Germline V gene data show CDR1 as MNHEY and CDR2 as SVGEGT. The CDR3 runs 11 residues. The CDR3 protein is CASSQSGQRFF. CDR3 DNA: TGTGCCAGCAGTCAAAGCGGTCAACGGTTCTTC.

The V call is TRBV4-1, the J call TRBJ2-1, with 11 bases identical to TRBD2. The V gene end was trimmed by 2 bases and the J gene end by 7 bases; junction bases not matched to a gene: 7. The CDR3 runs to 16 residues. Germline V gene sequence: CDR1 MGHRA, CDR2 YSYEKL. CDR3 loop: CASSQPGLAVRNEQFF. In DNA, the CDR3 is TGCGCCAGCAGCCAACCGGGACTAGCGGTGCGAAATGAGCAGTTCTTC.

The CDR3, as DNA: TGTGCCAGCACCGACGGACAAGATGAAAAACTGTTTTTT. It is translated as CASTDGQDEKLFF. The genes are TRBV7-2 and TRBJ1-4; possible D gene TRBD1, 5 bases. Germline lookup yields CDR1 SGHTA and CDR2 FQGNSA. This CDR3 spans 13 amino acids. Trimming pared 7 bases from V and 6 bases from J, leaving 12 bases between.

The chain employs TRBV7-9 and TRBJ2-2; 7 nucleotides align to TRBD2. V lost 7 bases to trimming and J lost 5 bases; unmatched junction nucleotides: 13. The germline V gene has CDR1 SEHNR and CDR2 FQNEAQ (reference sequence). The CDR3 sequence is 16 residues long. The CDR3 loop is CASTRSGGLGTGELFF. In DNA, the CDR3 is TGTGCCAGCACTCGCTCGGGGGGTCTCGGGACCGGGGAGCTGTTTTTT. The full variable domain, completed using reference TRBV7-9 and TRBJ2-2, is DTGVSQNPRHKITKRGQNVTFRCDPISEHNRLYWYRQTLGQGPEFLTYFQNEAQLEKSRLLSDRFSAERPKGSFSTLEIQRTEQGDSAMYLCASTRSGGLGTGELFFGEGSRLTVL.

The chain is built from TRBV6-5 and TRBJ1-2; 8 bases are a match to TRBD1. There are 14 residues in the CDR3. Germline V gene lookup returns CDR1 MNHEY and CDR2 SVGAGI. The V segment lost 5 bases and the J segment 1 base; nucleotides outside the gene matches: 3. Written as DNA, the CDR3 is TGTGCCAGCAGTCGAACAGGGGGTAACTATGGCTACACCTTC. Translated, it gives CASSRTGGNYGYTF.